The clone carrying this T cell receptor beta chain has ten or more counts. What it binds is unknown. It was with unique molecular identifiers that the TCRbeta library was prepared. From the PCR reads, TCRdb called clonotypes with MiXCR, one entry per CDR3 protein. Among 280,000 or so distinct CDR3 sequences, around 10% were seen once, and the ten largest hold about 20%. These data belong to a study of T-cell reconstitution after alpha-beta-depleted transplantation in children. The study, taken as a whole, reports: Expanded graft clones, several hundred of them, were reportedly the source of alpha-beta T cells about two months after transplant. Some patients' high day-60 TCRbeta diversity was attributed to recipient cells surviving conditioning. Once a year had passed after transplant, T-cell counts and diversity came mostly from newly produced T cells.

The material was peripheral blood, obtained 180 days after TCRalphabeta/CD19-depleted stem cell transplant. This TCR derives from a male patient between 2 and 10 years old who had a stem cell transplant for chronic granulomatous disease, so the T cells may come from the graft donor.

CDR3 amino acids: CASSLPSGRAFDNEQFF. The CDR3 nucleotides read TGTGCCAGCAGCTTACCTAGCGGGAGGGCCTTTGACAATGAGCAGTTCTTC. The chain has TRBV7-2 and TRBJ2-1; 12 bases line up with TRBD2. The CDR3 is 17 amino acids. CDR1 is SGHTA and CDR2 is FQGNSA in the germline V gene. The V segment lost 2 bases and the J segment 5 bases; nucleotides outside the gene matches: 7.